A single sample is the source of the 24 T cell receptor beta chains below, sequenced in a study of blood T cell repertoires in COVID-19. Repertoires were generated with immunoSEQ multiplex PCR, while TCRdb's copy carries only in-frame clones and drops some. The sample consists of around 130,000 clones, 84% of them appearing once. The sample consisted of peripheral blood. Receptor source: a man aged 55 to 70 with acute or convalescent COVID-19.

The V and J genes are TRBV11-2 and TRBJ1-1; no clear D gene. Germline V lookup: CDR1 SGHAT, CDR2 FQNNGV. The CDR3 totals 12 residues. V was trimmed by 5 bases and J by 3 bases, leaving 7 bases between them. The CDR3 region is CASSPIYTEAFF. Here the CDR3 DNA reads TGTGCCAGCAGCCCTATATACACTGAAGCTTTCTTT.

This clone has only a few counts. The V gene is TRBV2, the J gene TRBJ2-7; TRBD1 aligns across 8 bases. The CDR3 length is 14 residues. CDR1 and CDR2 (germline): SNHLY, FYNNEI. Trimming took 2 bases from V and 6 from J; bases not matched to a gene: 6. CDR3 nucleotides: TGTGCCAGCAGTGAAACCAGGGGGCACGGCGAGCAGTACTTC. Translation gives CASSETRGHGEQYF.

This clone was observed a few times. The genes are TRBV27 and TRBJ1-2; 8 bases map to TRBD1. The trim removed 5 bases at V and 5 bases at J, leaving 7 bases unmatched. CDR1 and CDR2 from the germline V gene are MNHEY and SMNVEV (reference sequence). This CDR3 comprises 14 residues. CDR3 region: CASSPDRVGYGYTF. The CDR3 coding sequence is TGTGCCAGCAGTCCGGACAGGGTCGGTTATGGCTACACCTTC.

The V call is TRBV9, the J call TRBJ2-7; no clear D. The CDR3 has 14 residues. V dropped 4 bases and J dropped 1 base, with 12 bases sitting between them. Germline loops: CDR1 SGDLS, CDR2 YYNGEE. In DNA, the CDR3 is TGTGCCAGCAGCCTCCTTGAGCGATCCTACGAGCAGTACTTC. It encodes CASSLLERSYEQYF.

This rearrangement joins TRBV7-2 to TRBJ2-3; D call uncertain. V was clipped by 1 base and J by 0 bases, with 11 bases between them. The CDR3 totals 16 residues. CDR1 and CDR2 from the germline V gene are SGHTA and FQGNSA. DNA for the CDR3: TGTGCCAGCAGCTTAGTATCGGGTTCCAGCACAGATACGCAGTATTTT. Translating gives CASSLVSGSSTDTQYF.

The genes are TRBV4-1 and TRBJ2-5; no definite D call. Between the trimmed V and J ends, which lost 2 bases and 4 bases, there was a span of 11 bases. This CDR3 contains 14 residues. In germline, CDR1 is MGHRA, CDR2 YSYEKL. In DNA form, the CDR3 reads TGCGCCAGCAGCCAAAGTCGGCAGCGAGAGACCCAGTACTTC. Protein: CASSQSRQRETQYF.

The chain has TRBV6-1 and TRBJ1-6; D uncertain. Germline V gives CDR1 MNHNS, CDR2 SASEGT. The CDR3 loop spans 14 amino acids. Trimming removed 3 bases from V and 13 bases from J, with 16 bases in between. CDR3 amino acids: CASSEGSREMPLHF. The DNA for the CDR3 is TGTGCCAGCAGTGAGGGGTCGAGGGAAATGCCCCTCCACTTT.

The gene calls are TRBV6-4 and TRBJ1-6; D gene unclear. Germline assignment: CDR1 MRHNA and CDR2 SNTAGT. The CDR3 length is 14 residues. V shed 5 bases and J shed 3 bases, with 8 bases lying between them. CDR3 bases: TGTGCCAGCAGTCCGGGAGGCTATAATTCACCCCTCCACTTT. Translating gives CASSPGGYNSPLHF.

This clone has just a few counts. The chain joins TRBV5-1 to TRBJ2-1; TRBD2 agrees at 10 bases. Germline-derived CDR1 and CDR2 are SGHRS and YFSETQ. The CDR3 sequence is 16 residues long. The ends lost 0 bases at V and 4 bases at J; junction bases unmatched: 4. The CDR3 coding sequence is TGCGCCAGCAGCTTGGGTGCTAGCGGGGGTTACAATGAGCAGTTCTTC. Amino acid sequence: CASSLGASGGYNEQFF.

The CDR3 sequence: CASSNRAQGVYHNEQFF. CDR3 in DNA: TGTGCCAGCAGCAATAGGGCGCAGGGTGTGTACCACAATGAGCAGTTCTTC. V is TRBV27 and J is TRBJ2-1; D is possibly TRBD1 (5 bases). Trimming left V 6 bases short and J 5 bases short, with 23 bases between. This CDR3 region has 17 residues. Germline V gives CDR1 MNHEY, CDR2 SMNVEV (reference sequence).

The rearrangement links TRBV10-1 to TRBJ2-7; D is perhaps TRBD1 (5 bases). The CDR3 has 13 residues. V was pared by 7 bases and J by 6 bases, with 16 bases between. The germline CDR1 and CDR2 sequences are WNHNN and SYGVQD (reference sequence). CDR3 residues: CASKARESGEQYF. CDR3 nucleotide sequence: TGCGCCAGCAAGGCCAGGGAATCGGGCGAGCAGTACTTC.

V gene TRBV9 combines with J gene TRBJ1-4, with 8 bases lining up with TRBD1. J lost 4 bases, V lost 4 bases, and 6 bases had no gene match. Germline V gives CDR1 SGDLS, CDR2 YYNGEE. This CDR3 is 15 amino acids long. The DNA for the CDR3 is TGTGCCAGCAGCTCCCGGACAGGGTTTAATGAAAAACTGTTTTTT. This gives the protein CASSSRTGFNEKLFF.

This clone showed up just a few times. The chain uses TRBV10-3 and TRBJ1-2; 10 nucleotides align to TRBD1. Losses at the gene ends were 6 bases for V and 7 bases for J; bases not matched to a gene: 14. The germline V gene has CDR1 ENHRY and CDR2 SYGVKD. The CDR3 covers 16 residues. CDR3 amino acids: CAISPGTGAFKGGYTF. The CDR3 DNA follows: TGTGCCATCAGCCCCGGGACAGGGGCTTTTAAGGGTGGCTACACCTTC.

This clone was seen a few times. The chain employs TRBV19 and TRBJ1-1; 8 bases are shared with TRBD1. Trimming cost V 9 bases and J 5 bases; bases outside gene matches: 8. From germline, CDR1 is LNHDA and CDR2 SQIVND (reference sequence). The CDR3 has 13 residues. This CDR3 reads CASGGQAGTEAFF. In DNA, the CDR3 is TGTGCCAGCGGGGGACAGGCGGGGACTGAAGCTTTCTTT.

The CDR3 here is CASKKRGGQETQYF. The CDR3 coding sequence is TGTGCCAGTAAGAAGCGCGGCGGGCAAGAGACCCAGTACTTC. The chain has TRBV3-1 (or the pseudogene TRBV3-2) and TRBJ2-5; D might be TRBD2 (5 bases). CDR3 size: 14 residues. V was cut by 9 bases and J by 2 bases, with 16 bases left in between. Germline V CDR1 and CDR2: LGHDT, YNNKEL (reference sequence).

The genes are TRBV19 and TRBJ1-2, with a possible D match to TRBD1 (6 bases). The V gene lost 3 bases and the J gene lost 8 bases, with 13 bases spanning the gap. The germline V gene encodes CDR1 LNHDA and CDR2 SQIVND (reference sequence). The CDR3 runs 13 residues. In DNA form, the CDR3 reads TGTGCCAGTAGTATCCGGGACACTAACGGCTACACCTTC. It is translated as CASSIRDTNGYTF. Combining the CDR3 with reference TRBV19 and TRBJ1-2 gives the whole variable domain DGGITQSPKYLFRKEGQNVTLSCEQNLNHDAMYWYRQDPGQGLRLIYYSQIVNDFQKGDIAEGYSVSREKKESFPLTVTSAQKNPTAFYLCASSIRDTNGYTFGSGTRLTVV.

This clone came up once. The chain combines TRBV24-1 with TRBJ1-5; D is possibly TRBD1 (5 bases). The CDR3 extends over 15 amino acids. V gave up 4 bases and J gave up 1 base, with 10 bases separating them. Germline CDR1 is KGHDR and CDR2 is SFDVKD. The CDR3 sequence is CATSEGGQSNQPQHF. Here the CDR3 DNA reads TGTGCCACCAGTGAGGGGGGTCAGAGCAATCAGCCCCAGCATTTT.

V and J are TRBV27 and TRBJ1-1; TRBD1 is a possible D gene (6 bases). Per germline, CDR1 MNHEY and CDR2 SMNVEV (reference sequence). V shed 3 bases and J shed 0 bases, with 8 bases lying between them. The CDR3 consists of 14 residues. This CDR3 is CASSFWGLNTEAFF. CDR3 nucleotide sequence: TGTGCCAGCAGTTTTTGGGGGCTGAACACTGAAGCTTTCTTT.

This clone appeared many times. V is TRBV2 and J is TRBJ2-3, with D possibly TRBD2 on 5 matching bases. This CDR3 region has 15 residues. Germline values: CDR1 SNHLY, CDR2 FYNNEI. Trimming took off 0 bases at V and 8 bases at J, with 15 bases between the two ends. This CDR3 reads CASSEALRPGGTQYF. The CDR3 DNA is TGTGCCAGCAGTGAAGCGCTTCGTCCAGGAGGTACGCAGTATTTT.

The chain employs TRBV19 and TRBJ2-7; tentatively, D is TRBD1 (6 bases). CDR3 length: 15 amino acids. V gave up 10 bases and J gave up 5 bases, with 24 bases separating them. Germline V gene data show CDR1 as LNHDA and CDR2 as SQIVND (reference sequence). CDR3 in DNA: TGTGCCATCTCTCAACCGGGACAAAAAACCCACGAGCAGTACTTC. This gives the protein CAISQPGQKTHEQYF.

This clone was seen a few times. The chain couples TRBV30 to TRBJ2-7; TRBD2 agrees at 16 bases. CDR1 is GTSNPN, CDR2 SVGIG, per germline (reference sequence). CDR3 length equals 17 residues. The V segment lost 3 bases and the J segment 6 bases; nucleotides outside the gene matches: 11. CDR3 DNA sequence: TGTGCCTGGAGCCCGCTGGGACTAGCGGGAGGGCCGGGCGAGCAGTACTTC. It yields the protein CAWSPLGLAGGPGEQYF.

J is TRBJ2-2 and V is TRBV5-8; TRBD2 agrees at 7 bases. Germline assignment: CDR1 SGHTS and CDR2 YDEGEE. This CDR3 spans 15 amino acids. The V gene end was trimmed by 4 bases and the J gene end by 7 bases; junction bases not matched to a gene: 10. The CDR3 region has the DNA TGTGCCAGCAGCGTCACGGTCGGACTAGGCGGGGAGCTGTTTTTT. This encodes CASSVTVGLGGELFF. Using reference TRBV5-8 and TRBJ2-2 for the parts outside the CDR3, the full variable domain is EAGVTQSPTHLIKTRGQQATLRCSPISGHTSVYWYQQALGLGLQFLLWYDEGEERNRGNFPPRFSGRQFPNYSSELNVNALELEDSALYLCASSVTVGLGGELFFGEGSRLTVL.

V gene TRBV30 combines with J gene TRBJ2-3; D not resolved. V lost 3 bases and J 2 bases, leaving 15 bases between the germline ends. The CDR3 totals 15 residues. CDR1 is GTSNPN and CDR2 is SVGIG in the germline V gene (reference sequence). The chain's CDR3 is CAWRRLRLPTDTQYF. The CDR3 DNA reads as TGTGCCTGGAGGCGGCTGAGACTCCCCACAGATACGCAGTATTTT.

CDR3 sequence: CASSIGGATNEKLFF. DNA for the CDR3: TGTGCCAGTAGTATTGGAGGCGCAACTAATGAAAAACTGTTTTTT. J is TRBJ1-4 and V is TRBV19, with no clear D. Germline V gene data show CDR1 as LNHDA and CDR2 as SQIVND (reference sequence). The CDR3 runs to 15 residues. V lost 3 bases, J lost 0 bases, and 8 bases lay in between.